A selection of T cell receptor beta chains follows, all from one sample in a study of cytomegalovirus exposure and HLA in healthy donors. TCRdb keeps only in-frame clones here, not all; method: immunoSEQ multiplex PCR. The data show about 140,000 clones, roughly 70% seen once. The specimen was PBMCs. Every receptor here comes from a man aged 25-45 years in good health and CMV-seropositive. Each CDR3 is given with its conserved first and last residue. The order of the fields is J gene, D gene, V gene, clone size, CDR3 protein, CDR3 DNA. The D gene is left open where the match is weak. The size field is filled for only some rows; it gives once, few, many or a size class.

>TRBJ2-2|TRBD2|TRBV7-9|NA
CASSLSISGLPGELFF
TGTGCCAGCAGCTTATCAATTAGCGGGTTACCCGGGGAGCTGTTTTTT
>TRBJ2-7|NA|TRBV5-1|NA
CASSARSWDIEQYF
TGCGCCAGCAGCGCCCGAAGTTGGGACATCGAGCAGTACTTC
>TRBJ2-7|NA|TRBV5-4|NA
CASSLGAGDYEQYF
TGTGCCAGCAGCTTGGGCGCAGGGGACTACGAGCAGTACTTC
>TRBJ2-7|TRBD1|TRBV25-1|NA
CASSRGQGGYEQYF
TGTGCCAGCAGCCGGGGACAGGGAGGCTACGAGCAGTACTTC
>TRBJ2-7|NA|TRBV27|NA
CASSLRMVAKEQYF
TGTGCCAGCAGTTTGAGGATGGTGGCGAAGGAGCAGTACTTC
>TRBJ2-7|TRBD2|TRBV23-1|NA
CASSRLPPGTSGGSWMYEQYF
TGCGCCAGCAGTCGATTACCACCCGGGACTAGCGGAGGTAGCTGGATGTACGAGCAGTACTTC
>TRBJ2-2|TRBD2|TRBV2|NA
CASSEGGLAGGELFF
TGTGCCAGCAGTGAAGGGGGACTAGCGGGAGGTGAACTGTTTTTT
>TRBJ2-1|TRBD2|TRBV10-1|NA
CASTTRTSGRPGQFF
TGCGCCAGCACCACCCGGACTAGCGGGAGGCCGGGGCAGTTCTTC
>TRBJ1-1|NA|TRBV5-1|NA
CASSFSGVSTEAFF
TGCGCCAGCAGCTTTTCCGGTGTGAGCACTGAAGCTTTCTTT
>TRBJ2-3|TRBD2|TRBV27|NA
CASLGFGTGTSGIPSTDTQYF
TGTGCCAGCCTCGGATTCGGGACAGGGACTAGCGGGATACCTAGCACAGATACGCAGTATTTT
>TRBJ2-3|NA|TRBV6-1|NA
CASSSGVNADTQYF
TGTGCCAGCAGTTCAGGGGTAAACGCAGATACGCAGTATTTT
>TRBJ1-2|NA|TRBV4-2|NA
CASSQEERGGNYGYTF
TGTGCCAGCAGCCAAGAGGAACGGGGGGGTAACTATGGCTACACCTTC
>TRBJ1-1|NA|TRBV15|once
CATSRTGNTEAFF
TGTGCCACCAGCAGGACGGGAAACACTGAAGCTTTCTTT
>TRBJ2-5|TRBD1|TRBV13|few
CASSQETGPVETQYF
TGTGCCAGCAGCCAAGAGACAGGGCCGGTTGAGACCCAGTACTTC
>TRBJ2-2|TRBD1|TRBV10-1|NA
CASSESRTGSNTGELFF
TGCGCCAGCAGTGAGTCAAGGACAGGGTCGAACACCGGGGAGCTGTTTTTT
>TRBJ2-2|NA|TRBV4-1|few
CASSPGRGNTGELFF
TGCGCCAGCAGCCCCGGCAGAGGGAACACCGGGGAGCTGTTTTTT
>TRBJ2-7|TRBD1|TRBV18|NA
CASSRTGPTYEQYF
TGTGCCAGCTCACGGACAGGTCCAACCTACGAGCAGTACTTC
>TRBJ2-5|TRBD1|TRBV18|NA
CASSPAYPGQEETQYF
TGTGCCAGCTCACCTGCCTACCCGGGACAGGAGGAGACCCAGTACTTC
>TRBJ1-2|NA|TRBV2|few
CASSGGPRRLYTF
TGTGCCAGCAGCGGAGGACCCCGACGACTTTACACCTTC
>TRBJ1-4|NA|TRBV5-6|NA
CASSLWASDEKLFF
TGTGCCAGCAGCTTGTGGGCATCAGACGAAAAACTGTTTTTT
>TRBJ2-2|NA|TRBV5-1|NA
CASSFSGGELFF
TGCGCCAGCAGCTTTAGTGGCGGGGAGCTGTTTTTT
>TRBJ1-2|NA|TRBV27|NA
CASSPGDGYTF
TGTGCCAGCAGCCCGGGGGATGGCTACACCTTC
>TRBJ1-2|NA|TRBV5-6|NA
CASSPGQSYGYTF
TGTGCCAGCAGCCCTGGACAGAGCTATGGCTACACCTTC
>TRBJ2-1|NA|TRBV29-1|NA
CSVEDVTAGEQFF
TGCAGCGTTGAAGATGTGACAGCCGGTGAGCAGTTCTTC
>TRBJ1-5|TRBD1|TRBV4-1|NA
CASRQVGSGQGFSNSNQPQHF
TGCGCCAGCAGACAAGTGGGGTCTGGACAGGGCTTCTCTAATAGCAATCAGCCCCAGCATTTT
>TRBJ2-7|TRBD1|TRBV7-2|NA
CASSLFTGGGYEQYF
TGTGCCAGCAGCTTATTCACAGGGGGCGGCTACGAGCAGTACTTC
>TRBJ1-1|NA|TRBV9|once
CASSPQGAEAFF
TGTGCCAGCAGCCCCCAAGGGGCTGAAGCTTTCTTT
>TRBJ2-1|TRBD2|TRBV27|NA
CASTKAGSYNEQFF
TGTGCCAGCACCAAAGCGGGATCCTACAATGAGCAGTTCTTC
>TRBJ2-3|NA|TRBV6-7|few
CASIGARGADTQYF
TGTGCCAGCATAGGGGCTAGGGGTGCAGATACGCAGTATTTT
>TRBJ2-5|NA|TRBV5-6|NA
CASMRQLPMQETQYF
TGTGCCAGCATGCGACAGCTCCCCATGCAAGAGACCCAGTACTTC
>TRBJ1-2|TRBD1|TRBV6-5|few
CASSSPTGGDGYTF
TGTGCCAGCAGTAGCCCGACAGGGGGCGATGGCTACACCTTC